Included here is one T cell receptor beta chain sequence, with context. This clone was picked up one time. The antigen this receptor binds is unknown. Nothing much larger sits one base from this clone, and base qualities are not available. This sample was taken from a study of graft-versus-host responses after intestinal transplantation (dated by TCRdb to the early 2020s). For the study in its entirety: Recipients received multivisceral, liver-intestinal, or isolated intestinal transplants. Every recipient was given anti-thymocyte globulin induction, followed by about three years of maintenance tacrolimus and steroids. After intestinal transplantation, graft-versus-host and host-versus-graft alloreactive T cell clones in the graft, circulation and bone marrow were tracked using bulk TCR-beta CDR3 sequencing. To identify alloreactive clones, pre-transplant mixed lymphocyte reaction products were sequenced and then compared with unstimulated pre-transplant donor and recipient T cells. Of the 20 to 25 intestinal transplant recipients enrolled in the cohort, one of whom was a retransplant, a few patients without pretransplant specimens were excluded. A peak of at least 4% donor T cells among recipient peripheral blood mononuclear cells was the definition used for donor T cell macrochimerism. Rather than being sequenced by the commercial service, samples from three later patients were sequenced in-house on an Illumina MiSeq and processed with MiXCR. Here is what the overall study found, with its caveats: GvH clones were detected in recipient bone marrow, and some appeared earlier in ileal mucosa or blood, consistent with an intestinal mucosal origin. In patients with donor T cell macrochimerism, the allografts had high GvH to HvG T cell clonal ratios. The relatively low number and heterogeneity of intestinal transplant patients limited the conclusions. Early after transplant, peak levels of circulating GvH clones were found to be associated with declines in HvG clones.

In the first month after transplant, blood samples were collected up to 4 times, and after that at least monthly when available. Libraries were built with the immunoSEQ multiplex PCR assay. For most patients, genomic DNA was subjected to high-throughput TCR-beta CDR3 sequencing by Adaptive Biotechnologies. The authors' pipeline ran thus. Adaptive's ImmunoSEQ software supplied the TCR sequencing data for around 19 patients, while MiXCR and VDJtools were used to process a few other patients. CDR3 nucleotide sequences shared between donor and recipient were removed because their origin could not be assigned. At least 2-fold expansion over unstimulated cells and a minimum CFSE-low frequency of 0.002% (template counts) or 0.001% (read counts) were required for clones to be classified as alloreactive. Mappable clones were those detected in sequenced pre-transplant spleen, lymph node, or MLR CFSE-low populations of the donor or recipient. Cumulative frequency of alloreactive clones was calculated as a percentage of all sequences weighted by copy number. Entries here come from immuneACCESS through TCRdb and include only in-frame sequences with V and J called. Some clones fail to appear in such tables; in the studies checked, an unresolved V gene covers under half of the shortfall, and the cause of the remainder is unknown. V and J calls and clone size are those listed in that table; D and trimming were worked out from the DNA. The sample profile shows around 7,700 clones; over 95% of them were found once. The ten largest clones add up to around 0.23% of the sample.

The sequenced sample was PBMCs, obtained 23 days after intestinal transplant. This TCR came from a human patient who received an intestinal transplant, so some T cells may come from the graft donor.

This receptor carries the CDR3 CASKKRPTRETQYF. The DNA sequence is as follows: TGTGCCAGCAAAAAGAGACCCACCAGAGAGACCCAGTACTTC. Rearrangement joined TRBV28 to TRBJ2-5; the D gene is unclear. According to the germline V gene, CDR1 reads MDHEN and CDR2 reads SYDVKM. The CDR3 runs 14 residues from the cysteine to the phenylalanine. CDR3 DNA only is kept here, 42 bases in frame from base 1. V was cut back by 7 bases and J by 4 bases, leaving a gap of 16 bases between them.